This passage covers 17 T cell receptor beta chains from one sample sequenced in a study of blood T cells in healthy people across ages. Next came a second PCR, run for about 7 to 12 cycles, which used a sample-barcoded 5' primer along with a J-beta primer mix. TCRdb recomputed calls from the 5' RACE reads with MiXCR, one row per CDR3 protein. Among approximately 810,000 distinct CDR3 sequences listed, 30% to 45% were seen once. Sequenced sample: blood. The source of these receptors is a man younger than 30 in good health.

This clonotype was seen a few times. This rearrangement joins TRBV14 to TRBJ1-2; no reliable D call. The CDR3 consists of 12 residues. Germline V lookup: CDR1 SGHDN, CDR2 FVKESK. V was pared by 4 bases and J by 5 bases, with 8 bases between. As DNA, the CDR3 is TGTGCCAGCAGCCCCCAATTGTATGGCTACACCTTC. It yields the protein CASSPQLYGYTF.

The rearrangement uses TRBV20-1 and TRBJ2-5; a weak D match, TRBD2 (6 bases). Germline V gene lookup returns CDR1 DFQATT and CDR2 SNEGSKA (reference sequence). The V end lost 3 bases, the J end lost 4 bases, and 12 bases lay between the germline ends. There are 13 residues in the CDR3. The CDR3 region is CSASGGVLETQYF. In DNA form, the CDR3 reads TGCAGTGCTAGCGGCGGGGTCCTAGAGACCCAGTACTTC.

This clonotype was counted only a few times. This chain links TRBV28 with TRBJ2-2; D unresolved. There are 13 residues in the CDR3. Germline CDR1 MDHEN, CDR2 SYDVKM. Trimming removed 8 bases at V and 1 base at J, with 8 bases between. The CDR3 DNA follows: TGTGCCAGCTCTGTCCAGAACACCGGGGAGCTGTTTTTT. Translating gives CASSVQNTGELFF.

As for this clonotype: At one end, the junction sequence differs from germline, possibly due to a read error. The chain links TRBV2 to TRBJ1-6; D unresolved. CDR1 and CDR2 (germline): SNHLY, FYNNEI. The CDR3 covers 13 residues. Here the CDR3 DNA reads TGTGCCAGCAGTCAGAACGGGAATTCACCCCCCCACTTT. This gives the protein CASSQNGNSPPHF.

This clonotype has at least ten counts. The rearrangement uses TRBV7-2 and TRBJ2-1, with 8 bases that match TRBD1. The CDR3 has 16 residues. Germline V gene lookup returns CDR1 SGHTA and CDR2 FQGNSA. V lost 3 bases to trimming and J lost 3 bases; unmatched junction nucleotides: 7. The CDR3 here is CASSFRQGFNYNEQFF. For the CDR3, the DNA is TGTGCCAGCAGCTTTCGACAGGGGTTTAACTACAATGAGCAGTTCTTC.

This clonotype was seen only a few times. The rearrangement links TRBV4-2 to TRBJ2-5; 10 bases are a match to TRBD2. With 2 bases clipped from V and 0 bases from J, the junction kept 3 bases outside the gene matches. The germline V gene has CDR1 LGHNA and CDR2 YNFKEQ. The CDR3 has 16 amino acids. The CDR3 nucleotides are TGTGCCAGCAGCCAAATAGCGGGGGGCAACCAAGAGACCCAGTACTTC. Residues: CASSQIAGGNQETQYF.

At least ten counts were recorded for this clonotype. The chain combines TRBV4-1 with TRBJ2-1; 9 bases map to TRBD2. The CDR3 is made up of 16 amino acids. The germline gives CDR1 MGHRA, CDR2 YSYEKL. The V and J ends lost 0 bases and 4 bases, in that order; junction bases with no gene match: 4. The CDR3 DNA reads TGCGCCAGCAGCCAAGATCCTAGCGGGATGTACAATGAGCAGTTCTTC. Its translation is CASSQDPSGMYNEQFF.

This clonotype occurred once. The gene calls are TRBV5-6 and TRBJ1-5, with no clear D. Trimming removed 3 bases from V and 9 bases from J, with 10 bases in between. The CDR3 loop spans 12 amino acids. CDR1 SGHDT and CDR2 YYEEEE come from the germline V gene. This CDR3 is CASSSGGGPQHF. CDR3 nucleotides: TGTGCCAGCAGCTCGGGCGGCGGGCCCCAGCATTTT.

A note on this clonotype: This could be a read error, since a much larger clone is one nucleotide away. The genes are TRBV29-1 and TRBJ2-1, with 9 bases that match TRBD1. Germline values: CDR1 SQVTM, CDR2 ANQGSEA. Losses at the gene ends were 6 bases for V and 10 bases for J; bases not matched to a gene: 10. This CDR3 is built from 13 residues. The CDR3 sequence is CSVTGGRGYEQFF. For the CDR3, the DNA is TGCAGCGTAACAGGGGGCAGAGGGTACGAGCAGTTCTTC.

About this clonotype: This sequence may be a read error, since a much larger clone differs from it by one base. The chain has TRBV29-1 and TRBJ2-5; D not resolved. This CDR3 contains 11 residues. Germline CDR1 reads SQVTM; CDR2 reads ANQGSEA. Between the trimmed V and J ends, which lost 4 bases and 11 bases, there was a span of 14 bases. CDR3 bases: TGCAGCGTTGTTCTAGGCAATGAGCAGTACTTC. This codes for CSVVLGNEQYF. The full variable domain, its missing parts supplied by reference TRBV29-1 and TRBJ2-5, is SAVISQKPSRDICQRGTSLTIQCQVDSQVTMMFWYRQQPGQSLTLIATANQGSEATYESGFVIDKFPISRPNLTFSTLTVSNMSPEDSSIYLCSVVLGNEQYFGPGTRLLVL.

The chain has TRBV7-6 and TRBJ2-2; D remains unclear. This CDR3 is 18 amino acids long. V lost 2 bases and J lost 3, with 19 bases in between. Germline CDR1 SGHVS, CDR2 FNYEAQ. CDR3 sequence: CASSLRSRLEVDTGELFF. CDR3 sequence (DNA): TGTGCCAGCAGCTTACGGAGTCGGCTTGAGGTGGACACCGGGGAGCTGTTTTTT. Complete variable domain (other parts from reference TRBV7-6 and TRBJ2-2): GAGVSQSPRYKVTKRGQDVALRCDPISGHVSLYWYRQALGQGPEFLTYFNYEAQQDKSGLPNDRFSAERPEGSISTLTIQRTEQRDSAMYRCASSLRSRLEVDTGELFFGEGSRLTVL.

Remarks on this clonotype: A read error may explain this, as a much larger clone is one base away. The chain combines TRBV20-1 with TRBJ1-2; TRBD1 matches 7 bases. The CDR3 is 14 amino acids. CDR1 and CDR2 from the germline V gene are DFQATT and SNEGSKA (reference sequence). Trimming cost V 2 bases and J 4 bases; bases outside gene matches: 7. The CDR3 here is CSARRRDSLYGYTF. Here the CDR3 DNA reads TGCAGTGCTAGACGTAGGGACAGCCTCTATGGCTACACCTTC.

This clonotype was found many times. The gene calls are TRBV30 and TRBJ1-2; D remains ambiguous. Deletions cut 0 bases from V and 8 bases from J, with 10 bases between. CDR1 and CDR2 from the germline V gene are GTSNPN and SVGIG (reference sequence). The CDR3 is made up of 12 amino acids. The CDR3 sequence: CAWSVIGRGYTF. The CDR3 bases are TGTGCCTGGAGTGTTATAGGGCGGGGCTACACCTTC.

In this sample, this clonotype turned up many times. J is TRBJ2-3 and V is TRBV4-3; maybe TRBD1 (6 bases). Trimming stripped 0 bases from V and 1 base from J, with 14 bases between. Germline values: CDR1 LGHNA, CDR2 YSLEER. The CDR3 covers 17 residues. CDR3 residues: CASSQESPGVGTDTQYF. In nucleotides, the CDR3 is TGCGCCAGCAGCCAAGAATCCCCAGGGGTCGGCACAGATACGCAGTATTTT.

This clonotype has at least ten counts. The DNA for the CDR3 is TGTGCCAGCAGCCAGCAAGGACAGCTGAACTATGGCTACACCTTC. Encoded protein: CASSQQGQLNYGYTF. V and J are TRBV4-2 and TRBJ1-2, with D maybe TRBD1 (6 bases). The CDR3 spans 15 residues. Trimming took 3 bases from V and 2 from J, leaving 13 bases between them. Germline CDR1 and CDR2: LGHNA and YNFKEQ.

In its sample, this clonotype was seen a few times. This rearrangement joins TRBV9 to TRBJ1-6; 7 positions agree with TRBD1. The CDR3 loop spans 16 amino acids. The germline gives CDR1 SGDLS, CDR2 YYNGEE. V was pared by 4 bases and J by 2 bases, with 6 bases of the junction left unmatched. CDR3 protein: CASSSRDSPYNSPLHF. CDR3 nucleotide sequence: TGTGCCAGCAGCTCCCGGGACAGCCCCTATAATTCACCCCTCCACTTT.

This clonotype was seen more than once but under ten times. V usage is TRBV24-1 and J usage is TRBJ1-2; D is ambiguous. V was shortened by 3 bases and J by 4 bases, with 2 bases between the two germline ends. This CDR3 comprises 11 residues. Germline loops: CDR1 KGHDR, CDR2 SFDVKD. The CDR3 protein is CATSDAYGYTF. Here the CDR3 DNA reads TGTGCCACCAGTGATGCCTATGGCTACACCTTC.